The 3 T cell receptor beta chains reported below all come from one sample, sequenced in a study of T cells in Graves' hyperthyroidism and ophthalmopathy. Researchers amplified the TCR beta CDR3 regions from RNA transcripts. The HTBI primer set served for first-round RT-PCR of the TCR CDR3. TCRdb ran MiXCR on the multiplex PCR reads and lists one entry per CDR3 protein. This sample carries approximately 400,000 distinct CDR3 sequences, 15% to 18% of them seen once, and the ten largest clones take 28%. Sequences were obtained from blood. These receptors all come from a young woman with Graves' hyperthyroidism that later progressed to Graves' ophthalmopathy.

This clonotype came up many times. The chain carries TRBV20-1 and TRBJ2-1; 11 nucleotides align to TRBD2. The CDR3 spans 16 residues. Trimming at V came to 1 base and at J to 4 bases, leaving 6 bases not matched to a gene. Germline V gene lookup returns CDR1 DFQATT and CDR2 SNEGSKA (reference sequence). The chain's CDR3 is CSARGRGTSGYNEQFF. The CDR3 DNA reads as TGCAGTGCTAGAGGCCGAGGGACTAGCGGATACAATGAGCAGTTCTTC.

This clonotype occurred many times. The chain recombines TRBV20-1 with TRBJ1-1; 7 bases agree with TRBD1. Germline lookup yields CDR1 DFQATT and CDR2 SNEGSKA (reference sequence). With V trimmed by 0 bases and J by 4 bases, 8 bases remained unmatched. The CDR3 is 15 residues long. The CDR3 DNA is TGCAGTGCTAGAGATCTTGGGACAGCTGGCACTGAAGCTTTCTTT. It encodes CSARDLGTAGTEAFF.

The gene calls are TRBV20-1 and TRBJ2-7, with 12 positions matching TRBD1. Trimming removed 6 bases from V and 2 bases from J; junction bases left unmatched: 2. The CDR3 is 13 residues long. Germline CDR1 is DFQATT and CDR2 is SNEGSKA (reference sequence). The CDR3 is CSAGTGGTYEQYF. The CDR3 DNA sequence: TGCAGTGCGGGGACAGGGGGCACCTACGAGCAGTACTTC.